A single sample gave rise to the 15 T cell receptor beta chains below, sequenced in a study of T cell repertoires in cytomegalovirus infection. TCRdb itself ran the reads through MiXCR, one entry per CDR3 protein. Of some 220,000 distinct CDR3 sequences listed, more than 9% were seen once; the top ten hold 1.5% to 2%. The sequencing sample was made of PBMCs. The receptors derive from a human donor in good health (CMV status not recorded). Some clones in this sample may be carry-over from other donors' samples.

This clonotype was detected ten times or more. The rearrangement joins TRBV6-4 to TRBJ2-5; D is ambiguous. Trimming took 5 bases from V and 1 from J, leaving 8 bases between them. Germline assignment: CDR1 MRHNA and CDR2 SNTAGT. CDR3 length equals 13 residues. The CDR3 DNA is TGTGCCAGCAGTCCGTCTCCCCAAGAGACCCAGTACTTC. Translation gives CASSPSPQETQYF.

This clonotype was observed at least ten times. In DNA form, the CDR3 reads TGTGCCAGCAGCGAAGACAGTTACAATCAGCCCCAGCATTTT. Protein: CASSEDSYNQPQHF. V is TRBV7-2 and J is TRBJ1-5, with D possibly matching TRBD1 (5 bases). V lost 5 bases, J lost 3 bases, and 11 bases lay in between. The CDR3 covers 14 residues. The germline CDR1 and CDR2 sequences are SGHTA and FQGNSA.

This clonotype was detected only a few times. The gene calls are TRBV15 and TRBJ2-3, with unresolved D. CDR1 is LNHNV, CDR2 YYDKDF, per germline (reference sequence). Trimming took 0 bases from V and 6 from J, leaving 13 bases between them. The CDR3 totals 15 residues. CDR3 amino acids: CATSRDKATRDTQYF. CDR3 DNA sequence: TGTGCCACCAGCAGAGATAAGGCCACGCGGGATACGCAGTATTTT. Full variable domain (outside the CDR3, taken from reference TRBV15 and TRBJ2-3): DAMVIQNPRYQVTQFGKPVTLSCSQTLNHNVMYWYQQKSSQAPKLLFHYYDKDFNNEADTPDNFQSRRPNTSFCFLDIRSPGLGDTAMYLCATSRDKATRDTQYFGPGTRLTVL.

Only a few counts were recorded for this clonotype. This rearrangement joins TRBV6-2 or TRBV6-3 to TRBJ2-1; perhaps D is TRBD1 or TRBD2 (5 bases each). The CDR3 extends over 16 amino acids. From germline, CDR1 is MNHEY and CDR2 SVGEGT. V was shortened by 0 bases and J by 5 bases, with 14 bases between the two germline ends. The CDR3 spells CASSYSRAGPHNEQFF. CDR3 DNA: TGTGCCAGCAGTTACTCGAGGGCAGGGCCCCACAATGAGCAGTTCTTC.

The chain recombines TRBV11-3 with TRBJ1-1; the match to TRBD1 covers 7 bases. Germline values: CDR1 SGHNT, CDR2 YENEEA. After removal of 2 bases from V and 0 bases from J, the junction contained 3 bases not matched to a gene. This CDR3 is built from 15 residues. The CDR3 here is CASSLYRGMNTEAFF. CDR3 nucleotide sequence: TGTGCCAGCAGCTTATACAGGGGTATGAACACTGAAGCTTTCTTT.

The V gene is TRBV20-1, the J gene TRBJ1-2; D unclear. Germline CDR1 is DFQATT and CDR2 is SNEGSKA (reference sequence). V dropped 0 bases and J dropped 6 bases, with 8 bases sitting between them. The CDR3 is made up of 12 amino acids. In DNA form, the CDR3 reads TGCAGTGCTAGAGATCCCAGGCATGGCTACACCTTC. Its protein product is CSARDPRHGYTF.

This rearrangement joins TRBV29-1 to TRBJ1-2, with D possibly being TRBD1 (5 bases). The CDR3 has 12 residues. The V end was cut by 5 bases, the J end by 5 bases, with 12 bases between. The germline gives CDR1 SQVTM, CDR2 ANQGSEA. The chain's CDR3 is CSVTGTVYGYTF. DNA of the CDR3: TGCAGCGTTACCGGGACCGTTTATGGCTACACCTTC. The variable domain in full, with the rest retrieved from reference TRBV29-1 and TRBJ1-2, is SAVISQKPSRDICQRGTSLTIQCQVDSQVTMMFWYRQQPGQSLTLIATANQGSEATYESGFVIDKFPISRPNLTFSTLTVSNMSPEDSSIYLCSVTGTVYGYTFGSGTRLTVV.

In its sample, this clonotype was seen many times. The chain combines TRBV7-2 with TRBJ2-2; no reliable D call. The CDR3 length is 16 residues. Trimming stripped 5 bases from V and 7 bases from J, with 20 bases between. Germline lookup yields CDR1 SGHTA and CDR2 FQGNSA. This chain's CDR3 is CASSPTAGFGGGELFF. DNA for the CDR3: TGTGCCAGCAGCCCCACAGCTGGTTTTGGCGGCGGGGAGCTGTTTTTT.

This clonotype was detected only a few times. V is TRBV9 and J is TRBJ1-2, with TRBD1 matching 10 bases. The V gene end was trimmed by 3 bases and the J gene end by 6 bases; junction bases not matched to a gene: 5. This CDR3 region has 14 residues. Germline V CDR1 and CDR2: SGDLS, YYNGEE. The CDR3 coding sequence is TGTGCCAGCAGCGCCCGGGACAGGGGCAATGGCTACACCTTC. Protein: CASSARDRGNGYTF.

V gene TRBV5-4 combines with J gene TRBJ1-2; D not resolved. Trimming removed 4 bases at V and 4 bases at J, with 14 bases between. The germline gives CDR1 SGHNT, CDR2 YYREEE (reference sequence). This CDR3 spans 14 amino acids. The DNA of the CDR3 is TGTGCCAGCAGCAAAGACCGAGTTCCCTATGGCTACACCTTC. Its protein is CASSKDRVPYGYTF.

This clonotype occurred a few times. The chain has TRBV2 and TRBJ2-2; D uncertain. V lost 2 bases, J lost 1 base, and 8 bases lay in between. This CDR3 spans 15 amino acids. Germline values: CDR1 SNHLY, CDR2 FYNNEI. The CDR3 nucleotides are TGTGCCAGCAGTGAATTAAACGGGAACACCGGGGAGCTGTTTTTT. Translation gives CASSELNGNTGELFF.

The chain links TRBV19 to TRBJ1-3; perhaps TRBD1 as D (6 bases). Germline V gene sequence: CDR1 LNHDA, CDR2 SQIVND (reference sequence). This CDR3 has 14 amino acids. Trimming left V 9 bases short and J 0 bases short, with 12 bases between. The CDR3 protein is CASDDRNSGNTIYF. The CDR3 nucleotides are TGTGCCAGCGACGACAGGAACTCTGGAAACACCATATATTTT.

With respect to this clonotype: At one end, the junction sequence differs from germline, possibly due to a read error. V gene TRBV6-5 combines with J gene TRBJ1-2, with TRBD1 identical over 7 bases. Germline lookup yields CDR1 MNHEY and CDR2 SVGAGI. The CDR3 totals 14 residues. CDR3 protein: CASTYSGGADGYTF. CDR3 nucleotide sequence: TGTGCCAGCACTTACTCAGGGGGGGCTGATGGCTACACCTTC.

This clonotype was observed many times. The rearrangement uses TRBV19 and TRBJ2-7; TRBD1 is a possible D gene (6 bases). V lost 4 bases to trimming and J lost 5 bases, with 15 bases between them. The CDR3 sequence is 14 residues long. The V gene's germline CDR1 is LNHDA and CDR2 SQIVND (reference sequence). The CDR3 protein is CASSTGTLRNEQYF. CDR3 in DNA: TGTGCCAGTAGTACCGGGACATTAAGGAACGAGCAGTACTTC.

The table lists this clonotype with a few counts. The rearrangement links TRBV7-2 to TRBJ2-1; 11 bases are shared with TRBD2. The V segment lost 5 bases and the J segment 7 bases; nucleotides outside the gene matches: 25. In germline, CDR1 is SGHTA, CDR2 FQGNSA. The CDR3 totals 21 residues. Written as DNA, the CDR3 is TGTGCCAGCAGCCCACGGAGGGGGGGACACCCTAGCGGGGGGCGTCGGAATGAGCAGTTCTTC. Amino acids: CASSPRRGGHPSGGRRNEQFF. Based on the CDR3 plus reference TRBV7-2 and TRBJ2-1, the full variable domain is GAGVSQSPSNKVTEKGKDVELRCDPISGHTALYWYRQSLGQGLEFLIYFQGNSAPDKSGLPSDRFSAERTGGSVSTLTIQRTQQEDSAVYLCASSPRRGGHPSGGRRNEQFFGPGTRLTVL.